This T cell receptor beta chain was identified in a study of blood T cell repertoires in COVID-19. The wider study: The study drew acute and convalescent COVID-19 samples from the United States, Italy and Spain. Sources were T cells, B-cell-depleted T cells, or PBMCs; the material itself was cDNA or gDNA.

Data came from immunoSEQ multiplex PCR; TCRdb stores just in-frame clones and leaves some out. Of 150,000 or so clones in the sample, about four fifths were seen once. In its sample, this clone was seen once. This CDR3 comprises 16 residues. CDR1 and CDR2 from the germline V gene are SGHNT and YENEEA. V was clipped by 6 bases and J by 4 bases; unmatched bases: 12. The sequence was obtained from a woman aged 55-75 years with acute or convalescent COVID-19. The chain joins TRBV11-3 to TRBJ2-3; 8 bases line up with TRBD2. Sequencing input: peripheral blood. The CDR3 sequence: CASSPLGTSTPDTQYF. As DNA, the CDR3 is TGTGCCAGCAGTCCCCTAGGGACTAGTACGCCAGATACGCAGTATTTT.